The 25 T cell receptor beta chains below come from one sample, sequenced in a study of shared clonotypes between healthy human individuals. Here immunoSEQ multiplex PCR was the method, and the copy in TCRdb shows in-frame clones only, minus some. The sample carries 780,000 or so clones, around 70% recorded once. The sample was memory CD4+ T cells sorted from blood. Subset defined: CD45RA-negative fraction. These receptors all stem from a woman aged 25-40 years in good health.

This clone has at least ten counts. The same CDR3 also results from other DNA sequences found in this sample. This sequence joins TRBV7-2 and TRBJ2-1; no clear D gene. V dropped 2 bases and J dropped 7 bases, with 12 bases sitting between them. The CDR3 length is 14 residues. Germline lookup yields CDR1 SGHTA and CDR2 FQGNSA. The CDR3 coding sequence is TGTGCCAGCAGCTTATCTTCTGTTTATAATGAGCAGTTCTTC. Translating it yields CASSLSSVYNEQFF.

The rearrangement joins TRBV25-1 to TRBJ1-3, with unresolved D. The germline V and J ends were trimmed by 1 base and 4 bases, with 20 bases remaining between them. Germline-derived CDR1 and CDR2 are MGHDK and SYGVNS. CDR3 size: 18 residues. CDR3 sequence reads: CASSESAGPTSWGNTIYF. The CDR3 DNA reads TGTGCCAGCAGTGAATCGGCAGGACCGACCTCTTGGGGAAACACCATATATTTT.

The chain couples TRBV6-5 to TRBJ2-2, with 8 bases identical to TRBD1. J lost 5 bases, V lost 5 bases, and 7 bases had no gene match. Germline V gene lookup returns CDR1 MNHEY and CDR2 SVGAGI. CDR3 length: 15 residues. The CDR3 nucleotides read TGTGCCAGCAGTGTCAGGGGGCCGGGGACCGGGGAGCTGTTTTTT. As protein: CASSVRGPGTGELFF.

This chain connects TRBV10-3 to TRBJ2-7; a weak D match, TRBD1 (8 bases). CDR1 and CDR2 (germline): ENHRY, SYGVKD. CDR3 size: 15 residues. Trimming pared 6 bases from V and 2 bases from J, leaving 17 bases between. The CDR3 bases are TGTGCCATCAGAGAAACAGGGGGGGATACCTACGAGCAGTACTTC. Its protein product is CAIRETGGDTYEQYF.

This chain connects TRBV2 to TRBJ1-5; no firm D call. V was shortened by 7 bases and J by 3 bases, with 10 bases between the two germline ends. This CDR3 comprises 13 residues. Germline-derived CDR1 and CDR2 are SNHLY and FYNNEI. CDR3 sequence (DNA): TGTGCCAGCATGGCAGCCTCCAATCAGCCCCAGCATTTT. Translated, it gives CASMAASNQPQHF.

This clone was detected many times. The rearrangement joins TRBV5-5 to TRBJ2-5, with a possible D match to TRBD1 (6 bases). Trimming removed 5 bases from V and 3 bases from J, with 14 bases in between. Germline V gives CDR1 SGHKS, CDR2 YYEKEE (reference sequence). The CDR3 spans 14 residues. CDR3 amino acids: CASSKGTTKETQYF. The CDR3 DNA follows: TGTGCCAGCAGTAAAGGGACAACAAAAGAGACCCAGTACTTC.

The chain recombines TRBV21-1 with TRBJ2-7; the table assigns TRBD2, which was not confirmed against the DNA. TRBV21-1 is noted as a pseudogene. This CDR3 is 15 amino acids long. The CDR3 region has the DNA TGTGCCAGCAGCACCCACTTCCGTCTAACCTACGAGCAGTACTTC. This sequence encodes CASSTHFRLTYEQYF.

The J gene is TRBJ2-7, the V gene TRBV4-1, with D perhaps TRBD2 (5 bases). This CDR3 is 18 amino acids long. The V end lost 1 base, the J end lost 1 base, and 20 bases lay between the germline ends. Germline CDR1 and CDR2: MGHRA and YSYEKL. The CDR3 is CASSQVVPRRSSSYEQYF. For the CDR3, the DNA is TGCGCCAGCAGCCAAGTAGTTCCCAGGAGGTCTTCATCCTACGAGCAGTACTTC.

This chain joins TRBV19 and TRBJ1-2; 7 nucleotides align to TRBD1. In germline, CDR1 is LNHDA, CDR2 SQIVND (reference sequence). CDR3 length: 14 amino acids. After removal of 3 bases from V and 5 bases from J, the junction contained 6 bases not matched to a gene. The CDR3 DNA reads TGTGCCAGTAGTATTGAGGGACAGTCGTATGGCTACACCTTC. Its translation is CASSIEGQSYGYTF. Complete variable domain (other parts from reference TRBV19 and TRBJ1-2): DGGITQSPKYLFRKEGQNVTLSCEQNLNHDAMYWYRQDPGQGLRLIYYSQIVNDFQKGDIAEGYSVSREKKESFPLTVTSAQKNPTAFYLCASSIEGQSYGYTFGSGTRLTVV.

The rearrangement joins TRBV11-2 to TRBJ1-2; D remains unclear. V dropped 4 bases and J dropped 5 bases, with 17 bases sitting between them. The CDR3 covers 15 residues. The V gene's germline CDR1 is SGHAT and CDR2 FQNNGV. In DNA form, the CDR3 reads TGTGCCAGCAGCTCCACCCGGGTCCCTCTATATGGCTACACCTTC. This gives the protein CASSSTRVPLYGYTF.

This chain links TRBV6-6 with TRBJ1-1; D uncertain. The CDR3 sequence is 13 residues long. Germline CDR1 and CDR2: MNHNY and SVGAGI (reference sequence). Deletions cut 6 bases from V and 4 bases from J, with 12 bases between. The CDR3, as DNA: TGTGCCAGCAGGACACAGAGTAGCACTGAAGCTTTCTTT. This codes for CASRTQSSTEAFF.

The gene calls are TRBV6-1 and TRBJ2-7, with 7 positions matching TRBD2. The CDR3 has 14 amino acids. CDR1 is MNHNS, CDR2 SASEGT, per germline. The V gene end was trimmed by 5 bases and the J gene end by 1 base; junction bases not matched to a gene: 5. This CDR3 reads CASSFSGTSYEQYF. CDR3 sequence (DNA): TGTGCCAGCAGTTTCAGCGGGACTTCCTACGAGCAGTACTTC.

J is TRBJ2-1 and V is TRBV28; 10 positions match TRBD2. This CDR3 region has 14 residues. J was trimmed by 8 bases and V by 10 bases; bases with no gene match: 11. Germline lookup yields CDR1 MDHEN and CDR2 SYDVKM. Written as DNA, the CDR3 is TGTGCCACCCTTGCTAGCGGGAGTTACTATGAGCAGTTCTTC. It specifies CATLASGSYYEQFF.

The CDR3 spells CASSTWTGDARSTEAFF. CDR3 bases: TGTGCCAGCAGTACCTGGACAGGGGACGCCCGGTCCACTGAAGCTTTCTTT. The V call is TRBV27, the J call TRBJ1-1; 9 bases match TRBD1. The CDR3 is made up of 17 amino acids. V lost 5 bases to trimming and J lost 4 bases; unmatched junction nucleotides: 14. Looked up from germline, CDR1 is MNHEY and CDR2 is SMNVEV (reference sequence).

CDR3 sequence reads: CASKGDMDTEAFF. The CDR3 nucleotides are TGTGCCAGTAAGGGGGACATGGACACTGAAGCTTTCTTT. The chain uses TRBV30 and TRBJ1-1, with D perhaps TRBD1 (6 bases). Per the germline V gene, CDR1 is GTSNPN and CDR2 is SVGIG (reference sequence). Deletions cut 8 bases from V and 3 bases from J, with 16 bases between. This CDR3 has 13 amino acids.

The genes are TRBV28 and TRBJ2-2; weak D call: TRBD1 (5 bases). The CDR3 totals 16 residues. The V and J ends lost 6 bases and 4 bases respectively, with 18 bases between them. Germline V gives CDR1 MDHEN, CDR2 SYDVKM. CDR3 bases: TGTGCCAGCAGCATAGTGGGGCAGTTCGGCACCGGGGAGCTGTTTTTT. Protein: CASSIVGQFGTGELFF. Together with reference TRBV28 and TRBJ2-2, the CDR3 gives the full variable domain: DVKVTQSSRYLVKRTGEKVFLECVQDMDHENMFWYRQDPGLGLRLIYFSYDVKMKEKGDIPEGYSVSREKKERFSLILESASTNQTSMYLCASSIVGQFGTGELFFGEGSRLTVL.

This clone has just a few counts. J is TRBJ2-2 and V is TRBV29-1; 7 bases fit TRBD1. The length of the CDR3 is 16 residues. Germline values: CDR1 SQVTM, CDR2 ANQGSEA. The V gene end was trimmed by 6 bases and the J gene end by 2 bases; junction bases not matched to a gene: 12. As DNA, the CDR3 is TGCAGCGTACATCTGACAGGGCTGATTAACACCGGGGAGCTGTTTTTT. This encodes CSVHLTGLINTGELFF.

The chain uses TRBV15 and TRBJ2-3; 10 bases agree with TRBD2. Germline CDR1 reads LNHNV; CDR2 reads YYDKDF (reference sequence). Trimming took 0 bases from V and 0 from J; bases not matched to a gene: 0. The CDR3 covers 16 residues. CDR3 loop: CATSRETSGSTDTQYF. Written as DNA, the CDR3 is TGTGCCACCAGCAGAGAGACTAGCGGGAGCACAGATACGCAGTATTTT. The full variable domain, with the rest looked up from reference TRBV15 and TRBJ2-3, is DAMVIQNPRYQVTQFGKPVTLSCSQTLNHNVMYWYQQKSSQAPKLLFHYYDKDFNNEADTPDNFQSRRPNTSFCFLDIRSPGLGDTAMYLCATSRETSGSTDTQYFGPGTRLTVL.

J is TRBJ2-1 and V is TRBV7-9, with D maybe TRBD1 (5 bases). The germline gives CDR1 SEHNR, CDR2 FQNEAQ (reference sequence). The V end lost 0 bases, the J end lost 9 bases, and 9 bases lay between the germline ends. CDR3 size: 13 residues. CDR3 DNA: TGTGCCAGCAGCTTAGCGCAGGGTAGTGAGCAGTTCTTC. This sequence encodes CASSLAQGSEQFF.

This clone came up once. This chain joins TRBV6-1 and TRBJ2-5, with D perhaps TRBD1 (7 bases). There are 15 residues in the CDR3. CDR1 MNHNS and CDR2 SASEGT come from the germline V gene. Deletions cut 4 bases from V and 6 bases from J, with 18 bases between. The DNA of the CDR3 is TGTGCCAGCAGTGGCTCAGGGGGGTTTCTAAAGACCCAGTACTTC. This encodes CASSGSGGFLKTQYF.

CDR3 coding DNA: TGTGCCAGCAGTTACTCGTCGCTAGCGGGTTCCTACGAGCAGTACTTC. The encoded protein is CASSYSSLAGSYEQYF. The chain has TRBV6-5 and TRBJ2-5; 8 nucleotides match TRBD2. Gene TRBJ2-7 matches the end of the DNA better, so the J call may be wrong. Germline CDR1 reads MNHEY; CDR2 reads SVGAGI. This CDR3 has 16 residues.

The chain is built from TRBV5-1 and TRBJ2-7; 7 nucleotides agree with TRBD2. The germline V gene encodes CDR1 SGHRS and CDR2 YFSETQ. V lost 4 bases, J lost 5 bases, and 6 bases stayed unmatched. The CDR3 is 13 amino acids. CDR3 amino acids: CASSGREEDEQYF. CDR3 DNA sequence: TGCGCCAGCAGCGGGAGGGAGGAAGACGAGCAGTACTTC.

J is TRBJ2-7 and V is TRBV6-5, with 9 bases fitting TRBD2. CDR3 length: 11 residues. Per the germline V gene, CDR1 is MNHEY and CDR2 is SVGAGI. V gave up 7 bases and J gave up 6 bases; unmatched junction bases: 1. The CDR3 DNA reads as TGTGCCAGCAAAGCGGGAGGCGAGCAGTACTTC. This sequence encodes CASKAGGEQYF.

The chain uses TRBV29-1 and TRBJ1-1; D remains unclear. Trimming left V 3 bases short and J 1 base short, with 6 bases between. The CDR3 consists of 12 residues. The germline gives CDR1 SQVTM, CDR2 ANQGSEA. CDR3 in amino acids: CSVDSRNTEAFF. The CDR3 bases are TGCAGCGTTGACAGCCGGAACACTGAAGCTTTCTTT.

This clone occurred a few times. CDR3 loop: CAWTGPSYNEQFF. DNA of the CDR3: TGTGCCTGGACCGGACCCTCCTACAATGAGCAGTTCTTC. The chain has TRBV30 and TRBJ2-1; D call uncertain. CDR1 is GTSNPN, CDR2 SVGIG, per germline (reference sequence). The germline V and J ends were trimmed by 4 bases and 0 bases, with 7 bases remaining between them. The CDR3 runs 13 residues.